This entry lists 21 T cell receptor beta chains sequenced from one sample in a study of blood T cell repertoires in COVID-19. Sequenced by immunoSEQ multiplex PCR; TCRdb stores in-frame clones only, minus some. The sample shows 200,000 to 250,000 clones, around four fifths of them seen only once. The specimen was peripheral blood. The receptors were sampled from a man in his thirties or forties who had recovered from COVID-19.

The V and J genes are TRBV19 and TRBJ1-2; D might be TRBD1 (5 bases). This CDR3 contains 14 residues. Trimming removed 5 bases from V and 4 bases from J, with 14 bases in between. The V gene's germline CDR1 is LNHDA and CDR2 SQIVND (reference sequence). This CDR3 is CASSVGPQGYGYTF. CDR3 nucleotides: TGTGCCAGTAGTGTCGGACCCCAGGGCTATGGCTACACCTTC.

The CDR3 DNA sequence: TGTGCCAGCAGCGGCAGGGGGGCAGAGACCCAGTACTTC. Encoded protein: CASSGRGAETQYF. This sequence joins TRBV9 and TRBJ2-5; D is perhaps TRBD1 (7 bases). This CDR3 contains 13 residues. The V gene lost 3 bases and the J gene lost 4 bases, with 10 bases spanning the gap. Germline CDR1 is SGDLS and CDR2 is YYNGEE.

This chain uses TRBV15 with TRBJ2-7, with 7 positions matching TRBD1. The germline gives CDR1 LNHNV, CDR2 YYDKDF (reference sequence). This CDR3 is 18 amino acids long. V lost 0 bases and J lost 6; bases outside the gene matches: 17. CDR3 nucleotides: TGTGCCACCAGCAGAGATCCCTCTAGGGGGCAGCATCGTGCCGAGCAGTACTTC. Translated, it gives CATSRDPSRGQHRAEQYF. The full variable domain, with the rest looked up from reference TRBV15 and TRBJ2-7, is DAMVIQNPRYQVTQFGKPVTLSCSQTLNHNVMYWYQQKSSQAPKLLFHYYDKDFNNEADTPDNFQSRRPNTSFCFLDIRSPGLGDTAMYLCATSRDPSRGQHRAEQYFGPGTRLTVT.

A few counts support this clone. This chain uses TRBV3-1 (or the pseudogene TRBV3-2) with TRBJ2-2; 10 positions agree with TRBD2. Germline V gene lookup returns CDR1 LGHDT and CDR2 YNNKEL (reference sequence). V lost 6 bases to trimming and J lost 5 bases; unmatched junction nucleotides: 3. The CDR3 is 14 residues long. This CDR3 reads CASRAGGRTGELFF. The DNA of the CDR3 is TGTGCCAGCAGAGCGGGGGGGCGTACCGGGGAGCTGTTTTTT.

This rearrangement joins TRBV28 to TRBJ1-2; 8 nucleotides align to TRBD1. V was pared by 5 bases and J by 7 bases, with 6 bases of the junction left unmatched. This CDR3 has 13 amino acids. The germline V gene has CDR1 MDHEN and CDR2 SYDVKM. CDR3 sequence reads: CASSVDRVGGYTF. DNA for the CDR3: TGTGCCAGCAGTGTGGACAGGGTGGGTGGCTACACCTTC.

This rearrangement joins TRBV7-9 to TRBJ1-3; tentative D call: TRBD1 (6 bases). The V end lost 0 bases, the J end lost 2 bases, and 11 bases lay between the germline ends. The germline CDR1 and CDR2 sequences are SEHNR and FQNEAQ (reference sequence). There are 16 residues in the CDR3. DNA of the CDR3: TGTGCCAGCAGCTTAGCGATCAGGACAGCTGGAAACACCATATATTTT. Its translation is CASSLAIRTAGNTIYF.

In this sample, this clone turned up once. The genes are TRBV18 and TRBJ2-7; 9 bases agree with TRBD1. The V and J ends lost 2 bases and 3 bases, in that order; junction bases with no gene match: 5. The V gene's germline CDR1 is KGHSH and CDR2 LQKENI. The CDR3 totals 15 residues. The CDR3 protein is CASSPGTGSVYEQYF. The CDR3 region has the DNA TGTGCCAGCTCACCAGGGACAGGGAGCGTCTACGAGCAGTACTTC.

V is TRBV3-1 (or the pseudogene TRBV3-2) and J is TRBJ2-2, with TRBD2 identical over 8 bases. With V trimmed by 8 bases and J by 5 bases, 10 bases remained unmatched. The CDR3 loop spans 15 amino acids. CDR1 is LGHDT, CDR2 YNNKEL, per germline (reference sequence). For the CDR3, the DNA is TGTGCCAGCGGATACGGGGTAGCGGGGACCGGGGAGCTGTTTTTT. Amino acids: CASGYGVAGTGELFF.

CDR3 bases: TGCGCCAGCAGTCAATCCCCAGGGACTTCCTACAATGAGCAGTTCTTC. Protein sequence: CASSQSPGTSYNEQFF. This chain joins TRBV23-1 and TRBJ2-1; tentative D call: TRBD2 (6 bases). TRBV23-1 is an ORF, and what it does is uncertain. The CDR3 is made up of 16 amino acids. V was trimmed by 0 bases and J by 1 base, leaving 10 bases between them.

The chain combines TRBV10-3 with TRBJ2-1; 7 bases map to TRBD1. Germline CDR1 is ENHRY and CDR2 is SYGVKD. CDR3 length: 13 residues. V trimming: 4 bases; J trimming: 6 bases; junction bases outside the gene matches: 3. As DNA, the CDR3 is TGTGCCATCAGTGGAACAGGGGTCAATGAGCAGTTCTTC. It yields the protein CAISGTGVNEQFF.

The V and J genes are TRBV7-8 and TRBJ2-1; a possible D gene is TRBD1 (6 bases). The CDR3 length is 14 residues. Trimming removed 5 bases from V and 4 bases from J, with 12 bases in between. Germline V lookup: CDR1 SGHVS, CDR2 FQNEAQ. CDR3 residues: CASSPGTQYNEQFF. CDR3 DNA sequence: TGTGCCAGCAGCCCCGGGACACAGTACAATGAGCAGTTCTTC.

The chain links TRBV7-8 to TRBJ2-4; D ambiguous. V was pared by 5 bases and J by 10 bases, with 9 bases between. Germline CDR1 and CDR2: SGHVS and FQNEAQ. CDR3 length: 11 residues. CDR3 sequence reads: CASSNEPIQYF. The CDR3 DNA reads TGTGCCAGCAGCAACGAGCCGATTCAGTACTTC.

This CDR3 is CASSLNQEYNSPLHF. The DNA for the CDR3 is TGTGCCAGCAGCCTGAACCAGGAATATAATTCACCCCTCCACTTT. The gene calls are TRBV7-6 and TRBJ1-6; D is uncertain. The CDR3 sequence is 15 residues long. Germline V gene data show CDR1 as SGHVS and CDR2 as FNYEAQ. Trimming removed 5 bases at V and 4 bases at J, with 12 bases between. The complete variable domain, with remaining parts taken from reference TRBV7-6 and TRBJ1-6, reads GAGVSQSPRYKVTKRGQDVALRCDPISGHVSLYWYRQALGQGPEFLTYFNYEAQQDKSGLPNDRFSAERPEGSISTLTIQRTEQRDSAMYRCASSLNQEYNSPLHFGNGTRLTVT.

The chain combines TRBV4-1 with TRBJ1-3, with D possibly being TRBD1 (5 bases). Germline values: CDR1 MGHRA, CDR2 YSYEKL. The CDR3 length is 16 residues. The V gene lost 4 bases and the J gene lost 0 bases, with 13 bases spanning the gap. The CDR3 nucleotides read TGCGCCAGCAGCCTGTCAGGGCACTTCTCTGGAAACACCATATATTTT. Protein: CASSLSGHFSGNTIYF.

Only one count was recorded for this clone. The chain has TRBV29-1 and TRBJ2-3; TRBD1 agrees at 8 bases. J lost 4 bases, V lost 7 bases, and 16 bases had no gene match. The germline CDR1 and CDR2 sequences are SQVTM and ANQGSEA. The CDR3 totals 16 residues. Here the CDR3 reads CSASYAGGRIADTQYF. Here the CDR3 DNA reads TGCAGCGCATCGTACGCAGGGGGCAGGATAGCAGATACGCAGTATTTT.

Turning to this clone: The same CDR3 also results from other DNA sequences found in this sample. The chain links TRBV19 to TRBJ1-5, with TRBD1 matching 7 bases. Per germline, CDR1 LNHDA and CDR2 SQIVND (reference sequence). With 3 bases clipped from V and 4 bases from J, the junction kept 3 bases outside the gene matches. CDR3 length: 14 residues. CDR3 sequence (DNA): TGTGCCAGTAGTATTACAGGGGCAAATCAGCCCCAGCATTTT. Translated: CASSITGANQPQHF. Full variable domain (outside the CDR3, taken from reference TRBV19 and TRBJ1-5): DGGITQSPKYLFRKEGQNVTLSCEQNLNHDAMYWYRQDPGQGLRLIYYSQIVNDFQKGDIAEGYSVSREKKESFPLTVTSAQKNPTAFYLCASSITGANQPQHFGDGTRLSIL.

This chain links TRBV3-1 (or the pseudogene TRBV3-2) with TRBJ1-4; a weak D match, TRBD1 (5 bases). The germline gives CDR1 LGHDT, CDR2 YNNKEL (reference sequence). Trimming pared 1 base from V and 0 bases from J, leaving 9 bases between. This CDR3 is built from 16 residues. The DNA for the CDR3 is TGTGCCAGCAGCCAAGGGGGCCTTGCAACTAATGAAAAACTGTTTTTT. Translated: CASSQGGLATNEKLFF.

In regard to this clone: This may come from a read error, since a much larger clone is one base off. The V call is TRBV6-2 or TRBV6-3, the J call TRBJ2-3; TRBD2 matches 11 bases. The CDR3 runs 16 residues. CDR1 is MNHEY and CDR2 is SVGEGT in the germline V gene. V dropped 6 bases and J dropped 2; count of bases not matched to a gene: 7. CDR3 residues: CASSHTSGGYTDTQYF. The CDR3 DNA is TGTGCCAGCAGCCATACTAGCGGGGGATACACAGATACGCAGTATTTT.

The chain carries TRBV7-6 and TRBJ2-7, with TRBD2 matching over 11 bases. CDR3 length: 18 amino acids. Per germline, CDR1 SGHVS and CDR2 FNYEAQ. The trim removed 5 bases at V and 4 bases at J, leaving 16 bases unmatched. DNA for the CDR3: TGTGCCAGCAGCCCTACTCCGGGACTAGCGGCGGGGGATTACGAGCAGTACTTC. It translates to CASSPTPGLAAGDYEQYF.

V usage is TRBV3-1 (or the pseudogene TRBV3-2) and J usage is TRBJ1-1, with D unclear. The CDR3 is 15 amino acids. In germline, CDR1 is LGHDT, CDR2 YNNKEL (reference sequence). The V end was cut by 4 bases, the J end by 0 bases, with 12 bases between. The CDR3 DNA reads TGTGCCAGCAGCCCAGAATCTATCATGAACACTGAAGCTTTCTTT. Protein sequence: CASSPESIMNTEAFF.

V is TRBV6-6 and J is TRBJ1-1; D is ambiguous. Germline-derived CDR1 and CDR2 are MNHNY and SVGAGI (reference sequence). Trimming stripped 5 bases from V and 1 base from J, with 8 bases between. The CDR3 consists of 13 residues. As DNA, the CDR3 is TGTGCCAGCAGTGCGACTCAGAACACTGAAGCTTTCTTT. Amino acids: CASSATQNTEAFF.